Listed below are T cell receptor beta chains from one sample, sequenced in a study of blood T cell repertoires in COVID-19. The method was immunoSEQ multiplex PCR; TCRdb's version includes in-frame clones alone and lacks a portion of them. The sample records fewer than 250,000 clones, 80% to 90% being singletons. The sequenced sample was peripheral blood. These receptors all come from a man aged 35 to 55 with acute or convalescent COVID-19. The CDR3 runs from the conserved cysteine through the conserved F or W. The size entry is marked missing in some rows and otherwise reads once, few, many or a size class.

>TRBJ2-5|-|TRBV25-1|16
CASSVPPGVQQETQYF
>TRBJ2-7|-|TRBV19|15
CASSIKLQGPYEQYF
>TRBJ1-5|-|TRBV24-1|14
CATSDSASGQPQHF
>TRBJ2-2|once|TRBV9|13
CASSVGGSGELFF
>TRBJ1-4|-|TRBV15|15
CAMVVFRDPWEKLFF
>TRBJ1-1|-|TRBV5-6|14
CASSWDGLGTEAFF
>TRBJ2-7|-|TRBV7-3|15
CASSILGTSGYEQYF
>TRBJ2-3|-|TRBV11-2|15
CASSLTGTSLDTQYF
>TRBJ2-1|-|TRBV6-2/TRBV6-3|16
CASSFGLAGGQNEQFF
>TRBJ1-3|-|TRBV10-3|16
CAISESAPGTGNTIYF
>TRBJ1-1|-|TRBV4-3|15
CASSQEWQGRTEAFF
>TRBJ2-1|-|TRBV5-1|15
CASSLGTIPGNEQFF
>TRBJ1-4|-|TRBV28|16
CASSLFYRATNEKLFF
>TRBJ1-3|-|TRBV9|15
CASSVDSSSGNTIYF
>TRBJ2-3|-|TRBV10-2|14
CASRDTFATDTQYF
>TRBJ1-2|-|TRBV29-1|13
CSVAVVRTGYHTF
>TRBJ2-7|-|TRBV9|13
CASSVKGVGEQYF
>TRBJ1-2|-|TRBV12-3/TRBV12-4|12
CASSLGGWGYTF
>TRBJ2-4|-|TRBV2|14
CASSEPDRKGVQYF
>TRBJ1-6|few|TRBV5-1|16
CASSLVAGTGNSPLHF
>TRBJ1-3|-|TRBV30|13
CAWTRRAGNTIYF
>TRBJ2-7|-|TRBV14|12
CASSQQGYEQYF
>TRBJ2-1|-|TRBV4-1|16
CASSRLAGGYINEQFF
>TRBJ1-4|-|TRBV18|14
CASSRGMTNEKLFF
>TRBJ1-1|-|TRBV5-1|15
CASSLDRGLNTEAFF
>TRBJ1-2|-|TRBV4-3|17
CASSQDWGMSGSDGYTF
>TRBJ2-7|-|TRBV5-4|14
CASSLDRGQYEQYF
>TRBJ2-6|-|TRBV18|17
CASSLGQGASGANVLTF
>TRBJ1-6|many|TRBV7-2|14
CASSLANRNSPLHF
>TRBJ2-1|-|TRBV5-4|15
CASSLKTGGLNEQFF
>TRBJ2-1|-|TRBV5-1|15
CASSDGTSGHNEQFF
>TRBJ2-1|-|TRBV28|14
CASSFAGTGNEQFF
>TRBJ1-4|-|TRBV5-1|14
CASSFGGLGEKLFF
>TRBJ2-7|once|TRBV9|16
CASSMGGDSKTYEQYF
>TRBJ1-4|-|TRBV12-3/TRBV12-4|12
CASSLHGEKLFF
>TRBJ2-3|-|TRBV15|15
CATSRDVLVTDTQYF
>TRBJ1-2|-|TRBV6-5|13
CASSRRANYGYTF
>TRBJ1-4|-|TRBV6-6|11
CASRLSEKLFF
>TRBJ1-3|-|TRBV28|15
CASIRGMGQGNTIYF
>TRBJ2-6|-|TRBV11-3|19
CASSLGGGRDLSGANVLTF
>TRBJ2-1|-|TRBV2|14
CASNPGTAYNEQFF
>TRBJ2-3|-|TRBV27|15
CASTAPGYSTDTQYF
>TRBJ1-6|-|TRBV9|15
CASSPQRSANSPLHF
>TRBJ1-2|-|TRBV16|15
CASSPLLTGNYGYTF
>TRBJ1-5|-|TRBV6-5|15
CASSRDRGSNQPQHF
>TRBJ1-4|-|TRBV6-5|15
CASSYRGQLNEKLFF
>TRBJ1-2|-|TRBV5-6|17
CASSLYWDSNSNYGYTF
>TRBJ1-6|-|TRBV4-3|22
CASSQERWTGTPSSSYNSPLHF
>TRBJ1-5|many|TRBV6-2/TRBV6-3|17
CASSYGTGVSSNQPQHF
>TRBJ2-3|-|TRBV7-6|17
CASSSTPGGLSTDTQYF
>TRBJ1-2|once|TRBV6-5|14
CASTPGQGGYGYTF
>TRBJ1-1|-|TRBV12-3/TRBV12-4|12
CASSLWSSEAFF
>TRBJ2-6|-|TRBV15|18
CATSRDELRSSGANVLTF
>TRBJ1-5|few|TRBV30|12
CAWDRDYQPQHF
>TRBJ1-2|-|TRBV6-5|13
CASTGALDYGYTF
>TRBJ1-4|once|TRBV19|15
CASSPTGATNEKLFF
>TRBJ2-7|-|TRBV6-1|17
CASSEGLRFVGGYEQYF
>TRBJ2-5|-|TRBV5-6|15
CASSLFQGLGETQYF
>TRBJ1-4|-|TRBV19|11
CASTGGRKLFF